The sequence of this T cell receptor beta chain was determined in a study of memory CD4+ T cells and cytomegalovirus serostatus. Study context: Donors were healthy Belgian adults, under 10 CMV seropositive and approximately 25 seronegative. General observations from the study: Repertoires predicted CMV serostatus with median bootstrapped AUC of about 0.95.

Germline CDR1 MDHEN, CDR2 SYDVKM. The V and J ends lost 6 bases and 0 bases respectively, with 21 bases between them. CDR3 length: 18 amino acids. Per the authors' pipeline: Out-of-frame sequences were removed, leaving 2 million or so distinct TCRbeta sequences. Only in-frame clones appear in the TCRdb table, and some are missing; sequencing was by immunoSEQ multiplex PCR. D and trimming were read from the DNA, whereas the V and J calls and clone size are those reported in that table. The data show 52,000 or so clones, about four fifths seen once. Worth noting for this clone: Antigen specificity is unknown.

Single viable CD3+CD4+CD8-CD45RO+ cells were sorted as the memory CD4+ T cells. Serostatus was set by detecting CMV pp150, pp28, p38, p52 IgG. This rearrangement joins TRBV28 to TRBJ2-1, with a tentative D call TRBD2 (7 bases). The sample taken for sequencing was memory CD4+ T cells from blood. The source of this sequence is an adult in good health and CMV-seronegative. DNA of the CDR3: TGTGCCAGCAGGACTCGGGGGGCAGGGGATGTCTCCTACAATGAGCAGTTCTTC. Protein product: CASRTRGAGDVSYNEQFF. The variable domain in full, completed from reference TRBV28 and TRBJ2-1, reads DVKVTQSSRYLVKRTGEKVFLECVQDMDHENMFWYRQDPGLGLRLIYFSYDVKMKEKGDIPEGYSVSREKKERFSLILESASTNQTSMYLCASRTRGAGDVSYNEQFFGPGTRLTVL.